A selection of T cell receptor beta chains follows, all from one sample in a study of T cell responses to AZD1222 COVID-19 vaccine. Method: immunoSEQ multiplex PCR; TCRdb's copy keeps in-frame clones and lacks some. The sample lists about 150,000 clones, roughly nine tenths occurring once. Source: peripheral blood, taken 28 days after the second AZD1222 dose. Receptors originate from an adult who received the AZD1222 COVID-19 vaccine. Both conserved end residues are part of each CDR3. The order of the fields is V gene, D gene, clone size, J gene, CDR3 DNA, CDR3 protein. D genes are given only for firm matches. Clone size is not always given. Where it is, it says once, few, many or a class for expanded clones.

TRBV7-3	.	.	TRBJ1-3	TGTGCCAGCAGCCAGGACAGTCTATCTGGAAACACCATATATTTT	CASSQDSLSGNTIYF
TRBV4-2	.	.	TRBJ1-4	TGTGCCAGCAGCCAAGATACAGGGTTATTTGGTGAAAAACTGTTTTTT	CASSQDTGLFGEKLFF
TRBV21-1	.	.	TRBJ1-6	TGTGCCAGCAGCAAAGACCCGGGACAGGGGGCTCATAATTCACCCCTCCACTTT	CASSKDPGQGAHNSPLHF
TRBV6-5	.	.	TRBJ2-6	TGTGCCAGCATGGAAGGCACCTCTGGGGCCAACGTCCTGACTTTC	CASMEGTSGANVLTF
TRBV21-1	.	once	TRBJ2-5	TGTGCCAGCAGCATATCGGGACAGGGAGAGACCCAGTACTTC	CASSISGQGETQYF
TRBV9	TRBD2	.	TRBJ2-1	TGTGCCAGCAGCGCCTCAACGGGCGGGAGGGAACCCCATTACAATGAGCAGTTCTTC	CASSASTGGREPHYNEQFF
TRBV3-1/TRBV3-2	.	.	TRBJ2-6	TGTGCCAGCAGCCCCACGAACAGGGTCTCTGGGGCCAACGTCCTGACTTTC	CASSPTNRVSGANVLTF
TRBV27	.	.	TRBJ2-5	TGTGCCAGCAGTTATTCCCCCCACAAAGAGACCCAGTACTTC	CASSYSPHKETQYF
TRBV4-2	.	.	TRBJ1-4	TGTGCCAGCAGCCCCGAAGAGAGGGAAAAACTGTTTTTT	CASSPEEREKLFF
TRBV10-1	.	.	TRBJ2-1	TGCGCCAGCAGGGACGTGATACCGGAGCAGTTCTTC	CASRDVIPEQFF
TRBV19	.	few	TRBJ2-5	TGTGCCAGTAGTATAGGGGACACGGCGGAGACCCAGTACTTC	CASSIGDTAETQYF
TRBV20-1	.	.	TRBJ2-3	TGCAGTGCTAGTACTAGCACAGATACGCAGTATTTT	CSASTSTDTQYF
TRBV7-9	.	once	TRBJ2-1	TGTGCCAGCCTTAGGACTAACGTCGGTGGTGAGCAGTTCTTC	CASLRTNVGGEQFF
TRBV7-8	TRBD1	.	TRBJ1-2	TGTGCCAGCAGCTTTGGGGACAGCCACTATGGCTACACCTTC	CASSFGDSHYGYTF
TRBV10-3	TRBD1	.	TRBJ2-5	TGTGCCATCAGTGCCGACAGGGGGCTTGGGGAGACCCAGTACTTC	CAISADRGLGETQYF
TRBV19	.	.	TRBJ1-2	TGTGCCAGTAAGGGCTTAAGGATAGACAGAGAACCTAGCTATGGCTACACCTTC	CASKGLRIDREPSYGYTF
TRBV6-2/TRBV6-3	TRBD1	.	TRBJ1-5	TGTGCCAGCAGTTACTCAGGGGGCGCGGGACAGCCCCAGCATTTT	CASSYSGGAGQPQHF
TRBV7-9	.	.	TRBJ1-1	TGTGCCAGCAGGAGAGAGAACACTGAAGCTTTCTTT	CASRRENTEAFF